This TCR beta chain was retrieved from a study of blood T cells in healthy people across ages. Next came a second PCR, run for about 7 to 12 cycles, which used a sample-barcoded 5' primer along with a J-beta primer mix. TCRdb reanalysed the 5' RACE reads using MiXCR and keeps one entry per CDR3 protein. The top ten hold approximately 4.1% of the sample, which has approximately 1.5 million distinct CDR3 sequences, approximately 43% seen once. CDR1 is MRHNA, CDR2 SNTAGT, per germline. Losses at the gene ends were 0 bases for V and 4 bases for J; bases not matched to a gene: 6. The CDR3 consists of 17 residues. They isolated at least 7 million PBMCs from each sample.

The material sequenced was blood. The chain employs TRBV6-4 and TRBJ2-2; TRBD2 aligns across 9 bases. The TCR originated in a woman aged 18-30 years in good health. CDR3 in DNA: TGTGCCAGCAGTGACTCGGCTAGCGGGATTGGCACCGGGGAGCTGTTTTTT. This translates into CASSDSASGIGTGELFF.